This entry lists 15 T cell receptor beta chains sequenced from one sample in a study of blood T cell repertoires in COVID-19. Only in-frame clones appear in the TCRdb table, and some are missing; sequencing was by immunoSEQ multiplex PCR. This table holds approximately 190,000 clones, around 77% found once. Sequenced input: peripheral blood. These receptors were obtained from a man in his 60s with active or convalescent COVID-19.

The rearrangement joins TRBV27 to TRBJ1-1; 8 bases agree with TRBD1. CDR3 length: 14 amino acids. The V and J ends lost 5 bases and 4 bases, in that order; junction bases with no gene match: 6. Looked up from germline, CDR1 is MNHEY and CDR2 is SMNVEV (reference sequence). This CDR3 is CASSAGTGGTEAFF. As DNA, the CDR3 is TGTGCCAGCAGTGCCGGAACAGGGGGCACTGAAGCTTTCTTT.

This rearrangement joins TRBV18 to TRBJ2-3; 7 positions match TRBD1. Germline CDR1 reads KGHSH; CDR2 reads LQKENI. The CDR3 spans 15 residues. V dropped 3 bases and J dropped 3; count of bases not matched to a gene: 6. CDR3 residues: CASSPQTGKTDTQYF. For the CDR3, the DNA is TGTGCCAGCTCACCTCAGACAGGGAAAACAGATACGCAGTATTTT.

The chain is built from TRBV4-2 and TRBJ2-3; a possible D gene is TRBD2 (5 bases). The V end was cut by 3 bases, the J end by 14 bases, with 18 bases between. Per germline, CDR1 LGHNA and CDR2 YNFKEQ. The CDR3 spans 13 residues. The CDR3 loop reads CASSQPPEGTPYF. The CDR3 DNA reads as TGTGCCAGCAGCCAGCCTCCCGAGGGCACACCGTATTTT.

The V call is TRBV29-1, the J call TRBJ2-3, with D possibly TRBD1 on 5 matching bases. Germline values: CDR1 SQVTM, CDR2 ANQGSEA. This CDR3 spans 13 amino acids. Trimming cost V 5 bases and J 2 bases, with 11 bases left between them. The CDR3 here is CSVSRQPTDTQYF. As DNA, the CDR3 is TGCAGCGTTTCTAGACAGCCCACAGATACGCAGTATTTT.

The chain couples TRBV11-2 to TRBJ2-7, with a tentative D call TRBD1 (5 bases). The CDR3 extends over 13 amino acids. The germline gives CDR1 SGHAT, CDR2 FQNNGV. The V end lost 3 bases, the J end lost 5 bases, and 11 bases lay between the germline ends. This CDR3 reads CASSFLRVDEQYF. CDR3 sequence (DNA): TGTGCCAGCAGCTTCCTCAGGGTGGACGAGCAGTACTTC. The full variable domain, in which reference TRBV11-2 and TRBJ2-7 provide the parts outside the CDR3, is EAGVAQSPRYKIIEKRQSVAFWCNPISGHATLYWYQQILGQGPKLLIQFQNNGVVDDSQLPKDRFSAERLKGVDSTLKIQPAKLEDSAVYLCASSFLRVDEQYFGPGTRLTVT.

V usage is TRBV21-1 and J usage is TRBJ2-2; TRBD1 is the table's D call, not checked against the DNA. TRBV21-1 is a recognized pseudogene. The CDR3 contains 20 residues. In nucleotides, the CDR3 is TGTGCCAGCAGCACCGAATGGGGACAGGCCGTCCTGGCCGGCACCGGGGAGCTGTTTTTT. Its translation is CASSTEWGQAVLAGTGELFF.

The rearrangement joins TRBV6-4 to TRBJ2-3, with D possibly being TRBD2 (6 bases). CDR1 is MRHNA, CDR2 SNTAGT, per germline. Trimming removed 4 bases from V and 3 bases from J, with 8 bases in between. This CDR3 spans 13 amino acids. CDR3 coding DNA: TGTGCCAGCAGTGTAGCGGAAACAGATACGCAGTATTTT. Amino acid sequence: CASSVAETDTQYF.

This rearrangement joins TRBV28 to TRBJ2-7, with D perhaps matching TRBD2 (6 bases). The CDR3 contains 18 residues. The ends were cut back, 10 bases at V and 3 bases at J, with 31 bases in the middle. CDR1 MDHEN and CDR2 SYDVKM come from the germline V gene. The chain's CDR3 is CAKDNLSLEGLTGYEQYF. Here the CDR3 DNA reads TGTGCCAAAGACAACCTATCTCTGGAGGGTCTCACCGGCTACGAGCAGTACTTC.

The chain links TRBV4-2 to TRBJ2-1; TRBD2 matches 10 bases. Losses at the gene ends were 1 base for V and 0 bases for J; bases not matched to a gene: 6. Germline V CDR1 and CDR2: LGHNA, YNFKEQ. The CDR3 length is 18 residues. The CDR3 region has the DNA TGTGCCAGCAGCCAAGCTTTAGCTAGCGGGAGCTCCTACAATGAGCAGTTCTTC. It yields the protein CASSQALASGSSYNEQFF.

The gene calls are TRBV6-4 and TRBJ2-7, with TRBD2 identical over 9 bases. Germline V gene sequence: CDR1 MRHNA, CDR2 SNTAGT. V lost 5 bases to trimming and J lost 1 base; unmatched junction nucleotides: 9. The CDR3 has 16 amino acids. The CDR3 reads CASSQPLSGRSYEQYF. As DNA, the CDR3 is TGTGCCAGCAGTCAACCCTTAAGCGGGAGGTCCTACGAGCAGTACTTC.

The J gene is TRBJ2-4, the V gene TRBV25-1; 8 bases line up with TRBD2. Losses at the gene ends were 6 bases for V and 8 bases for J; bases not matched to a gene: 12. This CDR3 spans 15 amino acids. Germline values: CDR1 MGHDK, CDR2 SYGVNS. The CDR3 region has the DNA TGTGCCAGCAGCCCACAACTAGCGGCGGCGGACATTCAGTACTTC. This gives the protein CASSPQLAAADIQYF.

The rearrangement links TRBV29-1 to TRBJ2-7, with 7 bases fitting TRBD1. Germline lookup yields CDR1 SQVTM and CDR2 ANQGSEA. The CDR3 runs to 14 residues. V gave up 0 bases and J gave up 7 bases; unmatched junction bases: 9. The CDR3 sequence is CSVEEGQAKREQYF. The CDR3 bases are TGCAGCGTTGAAGAAGGACAGGCCAAAAGAGAGCAGTACTTC.

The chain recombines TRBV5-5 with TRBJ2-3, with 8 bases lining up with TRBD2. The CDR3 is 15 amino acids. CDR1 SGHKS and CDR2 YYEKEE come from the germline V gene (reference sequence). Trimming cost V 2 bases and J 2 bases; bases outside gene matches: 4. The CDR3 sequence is CASSFWREDTDTQYF. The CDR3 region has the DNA TGTGCCAGCAGCTTCTGGCGGGAGGACACAGATACGCAGTATTTT.

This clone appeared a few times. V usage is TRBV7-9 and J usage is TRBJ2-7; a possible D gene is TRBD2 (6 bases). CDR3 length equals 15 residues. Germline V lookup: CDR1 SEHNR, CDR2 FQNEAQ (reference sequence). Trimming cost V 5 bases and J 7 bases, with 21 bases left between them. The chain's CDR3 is CASSPLERPGGEQYF. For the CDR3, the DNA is TGTGCCAGCAGCCCCCTCGAGCGGCCCGGAGGGGAGCAGTACTTC. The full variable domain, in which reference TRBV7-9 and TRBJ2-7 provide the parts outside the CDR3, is DTGVSQNPRHKITKRGQNVTFRCDPISEHNRLYWYRQTLGQGPEFLTYFQNEAQLEKSRLLSDRFSAERPKGSFSTLEIQRTEQGDSAMYLCASSPLERPGGEQYFGPGTRLTVT.

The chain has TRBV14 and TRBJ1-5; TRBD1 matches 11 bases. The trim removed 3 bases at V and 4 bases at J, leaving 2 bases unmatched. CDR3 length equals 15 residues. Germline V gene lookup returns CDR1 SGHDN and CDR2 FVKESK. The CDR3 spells CASSQDRGRNQPQHF. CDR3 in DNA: TGTGCCAGCAGCCAGGACAGGGGGCGAAATCAGCCCCAGCATTTT.